The sequence of this T cell receptor (beta chain) was determined in a study of CD8 T cells in ankylosing spondylitis. Study-level points and caveats: Before this, some motif variants had been reported in reactive arthritis synovial fluid and blood. Relatively rare in peripheral blood, disease-linked clones were also CD8+. Matched synovial fluid from ankylosing spondylitis patients was reported to be enriched for disease-linked clones. What appeared characteristic of ankylosing spondylitis blood was a TCR beta motif of 7 or 8 highly homologous variants.

There are many counts of this clonotype. Its cognate antigen is unknown. One entry per CDR3 protein, called by TCRdb with MiXCR from the 5' RACE reads. The sample contains more than 600,000 distinct CDR3 sequences, roughly 20% of which appear only once. The CDR3 is made up of 16 amino acids. V gave up 6 bases and J gave up 8 bases; unmatched junction bases: 15. This clonotype was obtained from a male donor with ankylosing spondylitis. Input material: blood, either unsorted or a sorted T cell fraction (not recorded which). The chain joins TRBV12-3 or TRBV12-4 to TRBJ2-1, with 8 bases that match TRBD2. Here the CDR3 reads CASSSSLTGGPDEQFF. For the CDR3, the DNA is TGTGCCAGCAGCTCGTCGTTGACGGGAGGGCCGGATGAGCAGTTCTTC.